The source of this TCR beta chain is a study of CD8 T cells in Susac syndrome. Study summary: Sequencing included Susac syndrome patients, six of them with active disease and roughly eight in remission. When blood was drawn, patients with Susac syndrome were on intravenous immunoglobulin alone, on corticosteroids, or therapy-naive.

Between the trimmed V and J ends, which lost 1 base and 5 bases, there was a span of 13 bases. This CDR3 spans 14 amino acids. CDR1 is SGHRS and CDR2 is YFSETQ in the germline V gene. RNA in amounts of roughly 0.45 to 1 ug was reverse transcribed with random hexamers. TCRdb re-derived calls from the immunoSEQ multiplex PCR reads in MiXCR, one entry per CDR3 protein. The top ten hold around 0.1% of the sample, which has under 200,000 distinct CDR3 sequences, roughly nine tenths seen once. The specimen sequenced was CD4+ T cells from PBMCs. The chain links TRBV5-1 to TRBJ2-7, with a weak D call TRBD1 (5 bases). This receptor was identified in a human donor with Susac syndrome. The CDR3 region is CASSLSPGMDEQYF. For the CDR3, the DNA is TGCGCCAGCAGCTTGTCCCCAGGGATGGACGAGCAGTACTTC. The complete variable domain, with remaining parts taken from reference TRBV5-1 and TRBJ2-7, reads KAGVTQTPRYLIKTRGQQVTLSCSPISGHRSVSWYQQTPGQGLQFLFEYFSETQRNKGNFPGRFSGRQFSNSRSEMNVSTLELGDSALYLCASSLSPGMDEQYFGPGTRLTVT.